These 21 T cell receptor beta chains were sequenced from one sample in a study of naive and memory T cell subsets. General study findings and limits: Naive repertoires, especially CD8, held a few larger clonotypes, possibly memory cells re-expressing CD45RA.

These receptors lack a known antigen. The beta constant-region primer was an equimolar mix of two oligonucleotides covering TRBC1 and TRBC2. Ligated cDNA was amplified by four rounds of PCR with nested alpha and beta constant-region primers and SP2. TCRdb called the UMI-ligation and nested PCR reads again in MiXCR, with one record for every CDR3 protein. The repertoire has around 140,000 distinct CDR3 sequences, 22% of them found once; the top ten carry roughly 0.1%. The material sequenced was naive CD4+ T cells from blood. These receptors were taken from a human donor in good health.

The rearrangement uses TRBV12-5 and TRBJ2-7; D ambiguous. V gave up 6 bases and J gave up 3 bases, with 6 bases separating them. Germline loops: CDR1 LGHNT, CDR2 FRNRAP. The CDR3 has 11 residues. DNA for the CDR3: TGTGCTAGTGGGGATGGCTACGAGCAGTACTTC. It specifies CASGDGYEQYF.

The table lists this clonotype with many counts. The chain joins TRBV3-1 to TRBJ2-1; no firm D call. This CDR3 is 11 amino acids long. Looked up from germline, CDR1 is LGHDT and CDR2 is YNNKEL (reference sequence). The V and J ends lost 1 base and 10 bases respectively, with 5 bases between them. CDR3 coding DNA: TGTGCCAGCAGCCAAGGTCCCGAGCAGTTCTTC. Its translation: CASSQGPEQFF.

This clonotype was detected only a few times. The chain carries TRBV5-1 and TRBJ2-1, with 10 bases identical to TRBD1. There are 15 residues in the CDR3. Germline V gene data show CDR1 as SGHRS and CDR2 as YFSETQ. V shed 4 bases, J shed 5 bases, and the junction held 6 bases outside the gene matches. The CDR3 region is CASSLRDRGHNEQFF. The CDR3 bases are TGCGCCAGCAGCCTCCGGGACAGGGGCCACAATGAGCAGTTCTTC.

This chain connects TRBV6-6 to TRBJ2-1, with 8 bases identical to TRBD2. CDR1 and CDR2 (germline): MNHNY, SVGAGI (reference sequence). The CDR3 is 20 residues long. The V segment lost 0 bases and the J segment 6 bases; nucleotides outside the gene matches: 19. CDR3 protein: CASSYSILSGGETSSNEQFF. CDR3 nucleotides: TGTGCCAGCAGTTACTCGATATTGTCCGGGGGGGAAACGTCGAGCAATGAGCAGTTCTTC.

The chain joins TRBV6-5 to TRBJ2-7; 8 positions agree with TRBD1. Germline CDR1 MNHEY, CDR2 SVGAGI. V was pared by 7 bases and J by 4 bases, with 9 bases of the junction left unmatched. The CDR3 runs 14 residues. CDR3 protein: CASTRRQGFYEQYF. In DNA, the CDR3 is TGTGCCAGCACTCGTCGACAGGGGTTTTACGAGCAGTACTTC.

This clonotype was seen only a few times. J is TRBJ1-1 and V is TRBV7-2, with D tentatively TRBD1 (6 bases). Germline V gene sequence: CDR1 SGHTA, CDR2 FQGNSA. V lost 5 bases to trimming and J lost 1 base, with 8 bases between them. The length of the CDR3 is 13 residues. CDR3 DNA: TGTGCCAGCAGCCCGACAGGGAACACTGAAGCTTTCTTT. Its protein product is CASSPTGNTEAFF.

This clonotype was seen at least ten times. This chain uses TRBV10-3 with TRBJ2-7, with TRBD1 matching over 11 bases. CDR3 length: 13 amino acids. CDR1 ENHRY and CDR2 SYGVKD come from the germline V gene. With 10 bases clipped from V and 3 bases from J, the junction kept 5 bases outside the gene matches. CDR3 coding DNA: TGTGCCACAGGACAGGGGGCAGTCTACGAGCAGTACTTC. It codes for CATGQGAVYEQYF.

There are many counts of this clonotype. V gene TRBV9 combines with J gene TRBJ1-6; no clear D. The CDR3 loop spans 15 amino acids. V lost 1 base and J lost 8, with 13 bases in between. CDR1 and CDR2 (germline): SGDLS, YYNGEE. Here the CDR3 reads CASSVSGEAHSPLHF. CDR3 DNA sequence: TGTGCCAGCAGCGTATCAGGAGAAGCACATTCACCCCTCCACTTT.

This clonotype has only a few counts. The CDR3: CASSERQGGGTEAFF. The DNA for the CDR3 is TGCGCCAGCAGTGAACGACAGGGAGGTGGCACTGAAGCTTTCTTT. The chain is built from TRBV5-1 and TRBJ1-1, with 7 bases identical to TRBD1. V trimming: 5 bases; J trimming: 4 bases; junction bases outside the gene matches: 11. CDR1 SGHRS and CDR2 YFSETQ come from the germline V gene. This CDR3 has 15 residues.

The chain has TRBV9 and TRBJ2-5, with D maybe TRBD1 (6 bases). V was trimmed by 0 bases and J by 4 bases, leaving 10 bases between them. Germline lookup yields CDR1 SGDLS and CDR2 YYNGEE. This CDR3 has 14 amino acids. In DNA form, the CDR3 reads TGTGCCAGCAGCGTAGCAGTAGGGGGAGAGACCCAGTACTTC. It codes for CASSVAVGGETQYF.

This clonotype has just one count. This chain's CDR3 is CATSAGGQVTEKLFF. DNA of the CDR3: TGTGCCACCAGTGCGGGAGGACAGGTTACTGAAAAACTGTTTTTT. The V and J genes are TRBV24-1 and TRBJ1-4, with 7 bases matching TRBD1. Losses at the gene ends were 5 bases for V and 7 bases for J; bases not matched to a gene: 9. Germline-derived CDR1 and CDR2 are KGHDR and SFDVKD. The CDR3 has 15 residues.

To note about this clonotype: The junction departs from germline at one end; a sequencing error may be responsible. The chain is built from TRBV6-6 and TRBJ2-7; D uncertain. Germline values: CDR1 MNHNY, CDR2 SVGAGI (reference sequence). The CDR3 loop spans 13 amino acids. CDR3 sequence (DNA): TGTGGCAGCAGTTCCCTTCCGGCCTACGAGCAGTACTTC. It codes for CGSSSLPAYEQYF.

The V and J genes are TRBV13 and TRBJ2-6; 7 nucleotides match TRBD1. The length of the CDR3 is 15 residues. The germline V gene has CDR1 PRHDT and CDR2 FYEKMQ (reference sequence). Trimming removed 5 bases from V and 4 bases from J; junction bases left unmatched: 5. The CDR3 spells CASSITGVGANVLTF. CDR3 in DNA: TGTGCCAGCAGCATCACAGGGGTCGGGGCCAACGTCCTGACTTTC.

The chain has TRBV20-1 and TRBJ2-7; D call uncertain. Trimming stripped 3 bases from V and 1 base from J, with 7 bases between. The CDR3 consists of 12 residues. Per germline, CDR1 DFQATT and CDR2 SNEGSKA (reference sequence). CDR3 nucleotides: TGCAGTGCTAGGAGGATATCCTACGAGCAGTACTTC. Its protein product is CSARRISYEQYF.

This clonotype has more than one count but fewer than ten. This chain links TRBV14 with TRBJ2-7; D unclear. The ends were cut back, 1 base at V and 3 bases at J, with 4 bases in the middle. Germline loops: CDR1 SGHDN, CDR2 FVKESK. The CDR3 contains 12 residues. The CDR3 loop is CASSQANYEQYF. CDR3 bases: TGTGCCAGCAGCCAAGCTAACTACGAGCAGTACTTC.

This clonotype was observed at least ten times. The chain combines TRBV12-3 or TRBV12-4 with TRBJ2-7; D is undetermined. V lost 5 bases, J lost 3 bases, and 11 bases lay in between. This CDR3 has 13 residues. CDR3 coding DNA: TGTGCCAGCAGTCCCAACTCGATCTACGAGCAGTACTTC. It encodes CASSPNSIYEQYF.

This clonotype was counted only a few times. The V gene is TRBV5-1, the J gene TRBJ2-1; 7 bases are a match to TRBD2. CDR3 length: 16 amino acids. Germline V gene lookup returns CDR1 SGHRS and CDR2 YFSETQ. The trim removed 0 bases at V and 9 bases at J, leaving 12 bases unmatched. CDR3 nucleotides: TGCGCCAGCAGCTTGGGGCGGGGCCTTGGCGGGGGTGAGCAGTTCTTC. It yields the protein CASSLGRGLGGGEQFF.

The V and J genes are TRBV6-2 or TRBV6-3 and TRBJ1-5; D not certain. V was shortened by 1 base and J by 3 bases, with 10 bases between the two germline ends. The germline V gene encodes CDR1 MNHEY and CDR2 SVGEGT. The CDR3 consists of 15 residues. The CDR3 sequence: CASSYFLGPNQPQHF. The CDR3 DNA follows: TGTGCCAGCAGTTACTTCCTGGGCCCCAATCAGCCCCAGCATTTT.

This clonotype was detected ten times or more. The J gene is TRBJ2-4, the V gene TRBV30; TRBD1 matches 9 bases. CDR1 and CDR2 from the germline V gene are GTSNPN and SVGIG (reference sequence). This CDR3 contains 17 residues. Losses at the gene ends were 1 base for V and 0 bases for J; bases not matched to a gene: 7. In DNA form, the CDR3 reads TGTGCCTGGAGTGGTTGGACAGGGGTAGTAGCCAAAAACATTCAGTACTTC. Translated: CAWSGWTGVVAKNIQYF.

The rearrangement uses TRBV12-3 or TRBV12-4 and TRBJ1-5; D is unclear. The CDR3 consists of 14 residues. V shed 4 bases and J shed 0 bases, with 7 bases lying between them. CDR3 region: CASSSGISNQPQHF. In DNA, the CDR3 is TGTGCCAGCAGTTCTGGGATTAGCAATCAGCCCCAGCATTTT.

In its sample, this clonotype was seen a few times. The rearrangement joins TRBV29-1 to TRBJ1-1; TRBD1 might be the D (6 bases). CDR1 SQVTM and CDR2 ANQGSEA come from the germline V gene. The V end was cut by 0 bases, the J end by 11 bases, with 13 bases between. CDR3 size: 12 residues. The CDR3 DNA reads TGCAGCGTTGAAGATAATAAGGGGGGCGCTTTCTTT. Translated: CSVEDNKGGAFF.